This entry features one T cell receptor beta chain sequence. No antigen is known for it. No qualities accompany the bases; no much larger clone lies one base away. The CDR3 runs 16 amino acids, cysteine and phenylalanine included. Just CDR3 DNA is preserved here, 48 bases in frame from base 1. V is shortened by 3 bases, J by 2 bases, and the region joining them spans 15 bases. The germline V gene supplies CDR1 MGHRA and CDR2 YSYEKL. Using the immunoSEQ two-step multiplex PCR at survey-level depth, TRB CDR3 regions were amplified from genomic DNA. Synthetic inline TR CDR3 controls covering all V-J pairings were spiked into each PCR to estimate template counts and remove amplification bias. Reads were processed so that amplification and sequencing bias were reduced, and quantification was performed against synthetic TR CDR3 analogs. Regarding the original processing steps: Raw data were processed in ImmunoSEQ Analyzer, with out-of-frame sequences and CDR3s containing stop codons removed, and genes were named according to IMGT nomenclature. Normalized Shannon entropy, defined as 1 minus Pielou's evenness, served as the summary measure of repertoire diversity. TRB sequences were considered identical only when V gene, J gene and CDR3 were shared. Public PML clonotypes were defined as CDR3s shared by two or more PML-onset samples but absent from earlier samples, from controls, and from public databases. Skylign with the observed count method was used to analyze CDR3 amino acid composition at each position. Imported from immuneACCESS, the table was reduced by TCRdb to in-frame sequences with V and J called. These copies leave out some clones; in studies compared against another copy, an unresolved V gene accounts for under half, and the cause of the remainder is not known. The DNA was the basis for D and trimming; V, J and clone size are from that table. Counted in this sample were 25,000 to 30,000 clones; nearly 90% of them appeared once. The ten top clones hold 1.3% of the sample.

The sample's time point label is to be understood as: less than 15 months of natalizumab therapy. What the treatment or condition label conveys for this sample: on natalizumab therapy at sampling. Several MS patients treated with natalizumab who did not develop PML were sampled longitudinally as controls. Every listed patient had received interferon beta before, and every PML patient was female. At 6 and 12 months of natalizumab therapy, T1 and T2 blood samples were collected, respectively. Isolation of peripheral blood mononuclear cells was performed by Ficoll-Hypaque density gradient centrifugation. This entry belongs to a study of multiple sclerosis patients with progressive multifocal leukoencephalopathy (dated by TCRdb to the late 2010s). Turning to the overall study: Peripheral T and B cells were examined in MS patients who developed PML (4 under natalizumab, 1 after alemtuzumab) and in treated patients who did not develop PML. The study was designed to detect JC virus-specific or public T-cell expansions arising at the time of PML onset. A couple of patients on natalizumab who later developed PML were tracked over time from before therapy, through 6 and 12 months, up to PML onset.

General conclusions and limits of the study: Only PML patients had TRB clones above 0.5% frequency, but the clones expanded at PML onset were already present before and during natalizumab therapy. No common TRBV or TRBJ gene usage or preferential TRBV-TRBJ pairings were detected when PML developed. The analysis covered only peripheral blood, although cerebrospinal fluid or brain lymphocytes might be more informative for natalizumab-associated PML. Because of the small, descriptive cohort, whether findings reflect JC virus infection or general immunocompromise remained unclear. Most PML patients had lower normalized Shannon entropy, suggesting less diverse TRB repertoires, while values in the natalizumab-treated controls sat near 1.

The rearranged segments are TRBV4-1 and TRBJ2-3; a weak D assignment points to TRBD2 (6 bases agree). The specimen comprised PBMCs, sampled from a patient treated with natalizumab. This clonotype was obtained from a human donor with multiple sclerosis. The CDR3 in this case is CASSQAPSEITDTQYF. The DNA reads as follows: TGCGCCAGCAGCCAGGCACCTAGCGAGATCACAGATACGCAGTATTTT.